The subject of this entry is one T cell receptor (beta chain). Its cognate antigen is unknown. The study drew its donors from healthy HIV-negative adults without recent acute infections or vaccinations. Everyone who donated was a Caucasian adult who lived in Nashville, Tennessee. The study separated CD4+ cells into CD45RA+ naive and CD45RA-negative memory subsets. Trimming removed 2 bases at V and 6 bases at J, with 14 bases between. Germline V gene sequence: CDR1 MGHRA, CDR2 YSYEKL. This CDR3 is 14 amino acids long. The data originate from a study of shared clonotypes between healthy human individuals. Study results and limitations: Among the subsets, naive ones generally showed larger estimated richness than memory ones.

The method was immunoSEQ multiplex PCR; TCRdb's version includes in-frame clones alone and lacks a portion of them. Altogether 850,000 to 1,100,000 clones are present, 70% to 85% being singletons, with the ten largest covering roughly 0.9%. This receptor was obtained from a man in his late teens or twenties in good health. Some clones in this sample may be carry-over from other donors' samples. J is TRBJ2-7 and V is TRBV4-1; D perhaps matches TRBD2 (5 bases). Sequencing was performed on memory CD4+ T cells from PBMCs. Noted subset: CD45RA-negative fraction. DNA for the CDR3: TGCGCCAGCAGCCAAAAGGGCCTCGCGGGCGAGCAGTACTTC. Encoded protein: CASSQKGLAGEQYF.